Below, 9 T cell receptor beta chains from the same sample are listed, as sequenced in a study of T cells after yellow fever vaccination. Each CDR3 protein is one row after TCRdb ran MiXCR on the 5' RACE reads. The sample yields 150,000 or so distinct CDR3 sequences, 6% to 7.5% seen once. Sequencing used CD4+ T cells sorted from PBMCs, obtained 5 days after the first yellow fever vaccination. All receptors derive from a man between 18 and 35 years old who received the YFV17D yellow fever vaccine.

This clonotype appeared many times. The chain combines TRBV4-1 with TRBJ2-3; TRBD2 might be the D (5 bases). The CDR3 consists of 16 residues. V lost 5 bases and J 5 bases, leaving 20 bases between the germline ends. CDR1 is MGHRA, CDR2 YSYEKL, per germline. The CDR3 spells CASSKAVVRSEDTQYF. CDR3 nucleotides: TGCGCCAGCAGCAAAGCGGTAGTACGGTCGGAAGATACGCAGTATTTT.

With respect to this clonotype: Being one base from a much bigger clone, this may be a read error. The rearrangement joins TRBV7-2 to TRBJ1-5, with TRBD1 identical over 7 bases. Germline values: CDR1 SGHTA, CDR2 FQGNSA. The CDR3 runs to 13 residues. For the CDR3, the DNA is TGTGCCAGCTGCTTAGACAGGGAACAGCCCCAGCATTTT. It translates to CASCLDREQPQHF.

This clonotype was seen at least ten times. V is TRBV6-2 or TRBV6-3 and J is TRBJ2-5; D gene unclear. This CDR3 comprises 13 residues. The V and J ends lost 5 bases and 0 bases respectively, with 7 bases between them. Germline V gene lookup returns CDR1 MNHEY and CDR2 SVGEGT. CDR3 amino acids: CASSVTYQETQYF. DNA for the CDR3: TGTGCCAGCAGTGTGACGTACCAAGAGACCCAGTACTTC.

Notes on this clonotype: The junction does not match germline at one end; this may be a read error. The J gene is TRBJ2-7, the V gene TRBV19, with D perhaps being TRBD1 or TRBD2 (5 bases each). The CDR3 sequence is 16 residues long. Germline CDR1 and CDR2: LNHDA and SQIVND (reference sequence). The CDR3 sequence is CVSSILGSEGTYEQYF. Here the CDR3 DNA reads TGTGTCAGTAGTATCTTAGGCTCCGAGGGGACCTACGAGCAGTACTTC.

This clonotype was detected a few times. This rearrangement joins TRBV5-5 to TRBJ1-2, with 8 bases aligning to TRBD1. The V gene end was trimmed by 4 bases and the J gene end by 5 bases; junction bases not matched to a gene: 10. This CDR3 region has 15 residues. Germline V CDR1 and CDR2: SGHKS, YYEKEE (reference sequence). The CDR3 DNA follows: TGTGCCAGCAGCCTAGGACAGGGCTTACAATATGGCTACACCTTC. Translated, it gives CASSLGQGLQYGYTF.

In its sample, this clonotype was seen many times. This chain links TRBV6-5 with TRBJ2-1; perhaps TRBD1 as D (6 bases). This CDR3 is 16 amino acids long. CDR1 and CDR2 (germline): MNHEY, SVGAGI. The V gene lost 4 bases and the J gene lost 8 bases, with 21 bases spanning the gap. Here the CDR3 DNA reads TGTGCCAGCAGTTCTCCGGGACACCTGTATGGATATGAGCAGTTCTTC. It is translated as CASSSPGHLYGYEQFF.

A word on this clonotype: This may be a read error, as it is one base from a much larger clone. The chain employs TRBV4-3 and TRBJ2-7, with a weak D call TRBD2 (5 bases). The CDR3 length is 15 residues. Germline values: CDR1 LGHNA, CDR2 YSLEER. CDR3 DNA: TGCGCCATCAGCCAGATTTGGCTAGCCTCCTACGAGCAGTACTTC. Protein sequence: CAISQIWLASYEQYF.

This clonotype appeared many times. The chain recombines TRBV20-1 with TRBJ2-1; D call uncertain. Per germline, CDR1 DFQATT and CDR2 SNEGSKA (reference sequence). The CDR3 extends over 11 amino acids. Trimming removed 6 bases from V and 5 bases from J, with 8 bases in between. The CDR3 sequence: CSAQGDNEQFF. Here the CDR3 DNA reads TGCAGTGCCCAAGGTGACAATGAGCAGTTCTTC.

CDR3 coding DNA: TGCAGTGCTACGAGGGACACCTCTATTGGTCCCCAGTACTTC. It codes for CSATRDTSIGPQYF. This rearrangement joins TRBV20-1 to TRBJ2-5, with a weak D call TRBD1 (6 bases). Germline assignment: CDR1 DFQATT and CDR2 SNEGSKA (reference sequence). V was shortened by 4 bases and J by 9 bases, with 21 bases between the two germline ends. There are 14 residues in the CDR3.